Below, 22 T cell receptor beta chains from the same sample are listed, as sequenced in a study of cytomegalovirus exposure and HLA in healthy donors. The PCR was carried out with 60 Vbeta primers and 13 Jbeta primers. Libraries were prepared by immunoSEQ multiplex PCR; TCRdb keeps only in-frame clonotypes and omits some of them. The repertoire holds some 160,000 clones, with around 80% as singletons. The sample consisted of PBMCs. These receptors were collected from a young man in good health and CMV-seronegative.

The V gene is TRBV4-1, the J gene TRBJ2-5; TRBD2 matches at 14 bases. V shed 2 bases and J 3 bases; nucleotides not matched to a gene: 5. The CDR3 is made up of 17 amino acids. Germline assignment: CDR1 MGHRA and CDR2 YSYEKL. The CDR3: CASSQMSGLAGEETQYF. CDR3 nucleotides: TGCGCCAGCAGCCAAATGTCGGGACTAGCGGGAGAAGAGACCCAGTACTTC.

This clone came up once. The CDR3 loop reads CASSREGSYNEQFF. The CDR3 DNA reads TGTGCCAGCAGTCGGGAGGGCTCCTACAATGAGCAGTTCTTC. The chain recombines TRBV2 with TRBJ2-1; 8 bases are shared with TRBD2. The CDR3 extends over 14 amino acids. The germline V gene has CDR1 SNHLY and CDR2 FYNNEI. The ends lost 5 bases at V and 0 bases at J; junction bases unmatched: 0.

A single count supports this clone. J is TRBJ1-2 and V is TRBV7-8, with D possibly matching TRBD1 (6 bases). CDR3 length: 15 amino acids. Trimming shortened V by 2 bases and J by 7 bases, and 17 bases separated the two germline ends. Germline assignment: CDR1 SGHVS and CDR2 FQNEAQ. DNA for the CDR3: TGTGCCAGCAGCTTAAGCCTTCAGGGGAGGGGTGGCTACACCTTC. As protein: CASSLSLQGRGGYTF.

The J gene is TRBJ2-7, the V gene TRBV7-6; D may be TRBD1 (6 bases). Deletions cut 0 bases from V and 0 bases from J, with 9 bases between. CDR3 size: 15 residues. Germline V CDR1 and CDR2: SGHVS, FNYEAQ. The CDR3 region is CASSLAGGSSYEQYF. The CDR3 DNA is TGTGCCAGCAGCTTAGCTGGGGGCAGCTCCTACGAGCAGTACTTC.

V is TRBV4-1 and J is TRBJ2-7; D possibly corresponds to TRBD1 (6 bases). The germline CDR1 and CDR2 sequences are MGHRA and YSYEKL. V lost 3 bases and J 6 bases, leaving 18 bases between the germline ends. The CDR3 spans 15 residues. The CDR3 nucleotides are TGCGCCAGCAGCCACCTACGGGACATTCTTTCCGAGCAGTACTTC. Its translation is CASSHLRDILSEQYF.

V gene TRBV27 combines with J gene TRBJ2-7; D call uncertain. The CDR3 runs 15 residues. The germline V gene has CDR1 MNHEY and CDR2 SMNVEV (reference sequence). The ends were cut back, 6 bases at V and 3 bases at J, with 18 bases in the middle. CDR3 sequence (DNA): TGTGCCAGCAGCGCGCACGAGGTCCCGGGCTACGAGCAGTACTTC. It specifies CASSAHEVPGYEQYF.

CDR3 DNA: TGTGCCAGCAGCCGACGAGGTGGGCGGAGGGACACTGAAGCTTTCTTT. Translating it yields CASSRRGGRRDTEAFF. The genes are TRBV9 and TRBJ1-1; the D is unclear. This CDR3 comprises 16 residues. Germline CDR1 is SGDLS and CDR2 is YYNGEE. V dropped 4 bases and J dropped 3 bases, with 19 bases sitting between them.

This clone came up once. The chain employs TRBV5-6 and TRBJ2-2; TRBD1 is a possible D gene (8 bases). The CDR3 runs to 17 residues. Trimming pared 0 bases from V and 4 bases from J, leaving 16 bases between. Germline V CDR1 and CDR2: SGHDT, YYEEEE. CDR3 loop: CASSLDRGGLVTGELFF. CDR3 DNA: TGTGCCAGCAGCTTGGACAGGGGGGGATTGGTCACCGGGGAGCTGTTTTTT.

V usage is TRBV5-1 and J usage is TRBJ1-1; TRBD1 aligns across 7 bases. This CDR3 spans 14 amino acids. Unmatched junction bases numbered 10, after V lost 6 bases and J lost 5 bases. Germline values: CDR1 SGHRS, CDR2 YFSETQ. CDR3 sequence: CASNDRAEGTEAFF. The CDR3 DNA reads as TGCGCCAGCAACGACAGGGCGGAAGGGACTGAAGCTTTCTTT. Full variable domain (outside the CDR3, taken from reference TRBV5-1 and TRBJ1-1): KAGVTQTPRYLIKTRGQQVTLSCSPISGHRSVSWYQQTPGQGLQFLFEYFSETQRNKGNFPGRFSGRQFSNSRSEMNVSTLELGDSALYLCASNDRAEGTEAFFGQGTRLTVV.

The chain recombines TRBV27 with TRBJ2-5; 8 bases match TRBD1. Germline CDR1 reads MNHEY; CDR2 reads SMNVEV (reference sequence). Trimming removed 5 bases from V and 5 bases from J; junction bases left unmatched: 7. The CDR3 covers 14 residues. The CDR3 DNA reads TGTGCCAGCAGTCCCAGGACAGGGCGGGAGACCCAGTACTTC. Its translation: CASSPRTGRETQYF.

This clone showed up just a few times. V gene TRBV6-5 combines with J gene TRBJ2-7; tentatively, D is TRBD1 (6 bases). This CDR3 is built from 14 residues. The germline V and J ends were trimmed by 6 bases and 2 bases, with 14 bases remaining between them. From germline, CDR1 is MNHEY and CDR2 SVGAGI. The CDR3 is CASSGRGTPYEQYF. Here the CDR3 DNA reads TGTGCCAGCAGCGGGCGAGGGACACCCTACGAGCAGTACTTC.

V usage is TRBV14 and J usage is TRBJ2-2; 8 bases map to TRBD1. The J segment lost 7 bases and the V segment lost 4 bases, leaving 8 bases of the junction unmatched. Germline assignment: CDR1 SGHDN and CDR2 FVKESK. The CDR3 consists of 15 residues. CDR3 loop: CASSPRAGGGGELFF. For the CDR3, the DNA is TGTGCCAGCAGCCCCCGGGCAGGGGGCGGCGGGGAGCTGTTTTTT.

A note on this clone: Compared with germline, one end of the junction differs, possibly owing to a read error. The CDR3 reads CASSPSGGEKLFF. The CDR3 DNA is TGTGCTAGCAGCCCCTCTGGGGGGGAGAAACTGTTTTTT. This chain uses TRBV7-7 with TRBJ1-4, with TRBD1 as a possible D gene (5 bases). CDR3 length: 13 amino acids. Germline V gene lookup returns CDR1 SSHAT and CDR2 FNYEAQ (reference sequence).

This clone occurred a few times. This sequence joins TRBV10-2 and TRBJ2-1; 7 bases map to TRBD2. Trimming cost V 4 bases and J 4 bases; bases outside gene matches: 7. CDR1 WSHSY and CDR2 SAAADI come from the germline V gene. This CDR3 spans 15 amino acids. The CDR3 DNA follows: TGCGCCAGCAGTGTTGAGCGGGACTTTTACAATGAGCAGTTCTTC. This translates into CASSVERDFYNEQFF.

This sequence joins TRBV28 and TRBJ1-2; D remains ambiguous. Germline lookup yields CDR1 MDHEN and CDR2 SYDVKM. The germline V and J ends were trimmed by 3 bases and 4 bases, with 15 bases remaining between them. The CDR3 spans 15 residues. The CDR3 DNA reads as TGTGCCAGCAGTTTTCCCTTGGCAGCGAGCTATGGCTACACCTTC. This codes for CASSFPLAASYGYTF.

The chain recombines TRBV2 with TRBJ2-2; 11 bases fit TRBD2. This CDR3 has 20 amino acids. V lost 4 bases and J lost 4; bases outside the gene matches: 17. Germline CDR1 SNHLY, CDR2 FYNNEI. CDR3 amino acids: CASSGRASSGGLRSTGELFF. DNA for the CDR3: TGTGCCAGCAGTGGTCGGGCGTCTAGCGGGGGGCTGAGGTCCACCGGGGAGCTGTTTTTT.

CDR3 bases: TGTGCCAGCAGAAGCAATGACAGGGGACATGGCTACACCTTC. Translated: CASRSNDRGHGYTF. The chain is built from TRBV6-6 and TRBJ1-2; TRBD1 matches at 8 bases. Trimming removed 6 bases from V and 6 bases from J; junction bases left unmatched: 9. Germline-derived CDR1 and CDR2 are MNHNY and SVGAGI (reference sequence). The CDR3 consists of 14 residues.

The gene calls are TRBV4-3 and TRBJ1-1; D might be TRBD1 (5 bases). This CDR3 has 13 residues. Germline V gene data show CDR1 as LGHNA and CDR2 as YSLEER. Trimming pared 3 bases from V and 5 bases from J, leaving 10 bases between. The CDR3 region is CASSQGLETEAFF. The DNA for the CDR3 is TGCGCCAGCAGCCAGGGACTGGAGACTGAAGCTTTCTTT.

The rearrangement uses TRBV28 and TRBJ2-7, with 12 nucleotides matching TRBD1. Per germline, CDR1 MDHEN and CDR2 SYDVKM. This CDR3 spans 16 amino acids. V dropped 5 bases and J dropped 6; count of bases not matched to a gene: 11. CDR3 in DNA: TGTGCCAGCAGTCCAAGAGGGACAGGGGGCCGGCTCGAGCAGTACTTC. Translated: CASSPRGTGGRLEQYF.

This chain links TRBV27 with TRBJ1-1; tentatively, D is TRBD1 (6 bases). CDR1 is MNHEY and CDR2 is SMNVEV in the germline V gene (reference sequence). The V gene lost 5 bases and the J gene lost 6 bases, with 16 bases spanning the gap. The CDR3 is 14 residues long. CDR3 in DNA: TGTGCCAGCAGTCTAAACAGGGTCCTGTCTGAAGCTTTCTTT. Amino acid sequence: CASSLNRVLSEAFF.

The genes are TRBV6-4 and TRBJ2-3; 9 bases map to TRBD2. The CDR3 is 15 amino acids. Unmatched junction bases numbered 7, after V lost 6 bases and J lost 3 bases. Germline assignment: CDR1 MRHNA and CDR2 SNTAGT. CDR3 in amino acids: CASSEAGGPTDTQYF. In DNA, the CDR3 is TGTGCCAGCAGCGAGGCGGGGGGGCCGACAGATACGCAGTATTTT.

V and J are TRBV15 and TRBJ2-7, with TRBD1 as a possible D gene (5 bases). The CDR3 is 15 residues long. V was trimmed by 0 bases and J by 4 bases, leaving 13 bases between them. Per germline, CDR1 LNHNV and CDR2 YYDKDF (reference sequence). DNA of the CDR3: TGTGCCACCAGCAGAGAGAGACAGATTCGGTACGAGCAGTACTTC. It yields the protein CATSRERQIRYEQYF.